This T cell receptor (beta chain) originates from a study of shared T cell receptors in the human thymus. Clones were read by immunoSEQ multiplex PCR, and TCRdb kept only the in-frame ones, dropping some. The sample lists roughly 550,000 clones, roughly 74% seen once, with roughly 0.013% in the top ten. Germline assignment: CDR1 SQVTM and CDR2 ANQGSEA. Trimming removed 2 bases from V and 2 bases from J; junction bases left unmatched: 5. The CDR3 consists of 15 residues. This clone has just one count. The sample was also linked to a second study, of human thymus T cells. From that paper: Resections obtained during corrective heart surgery supplied the thymus tissue. Thymic as well as blood repertoires seemed to favor certain V and J genes unevenly.

The receptor comes from a boy under two years old with a congenital heart defect. The sample taken for sequencing was thymocytes. The V and J genes are TRBV29-1 and TRBJ2-3; 9 bases map to TRBD2. CDR3 coding DNA: TGCAGCGTTGAATATGCGGGAGGGCCCACAGATACGCAGTATTTT. Amino acids: CSVEYAGGPTDTQYF.